Shown below are 10 T cell receptor beta chains from a single sample sequenced in a study of T cell responses to AZD1222 COVID-19 vaccine. Here immunoSEQ multiplex PCR was the method, and the copy in TCRdb shows in-frame clones only, minus some. In the table there are over 100,000 clones, around 87% of which are singletons. The sequences come from peripheral blood, collected on day 0 of AZD1222 vaccination. Receptors were obtained from an adult in good health.

The V call is TRBV19, the J call TRBJ1-6; a possible D gene is TRBD1 (5 bases). In germline, CDR1 is LNHDA, CDR2 SQIVND (reference sequence). V gave up 3 bases and J gave up 10 bases, with 16 bases separating them. There are 15 residues in the CDR3. DNA for the CDR3: TGTGCCAGTAGTATCGGAGGAGGGGTCGACTCACCCCTCCACTTT. This sequence encodes CASSIGGGVDSPLHF.

The chain links TRBV6-6 to TRBJ2-2; D might be TRBD2 (6 bases). Trimming took off 8 bases at V and 3 bases at J, with 7 bases between the two ends. This CDR3 contains 12 residues. CDR1 is MNHNY, CDR2 SVGAGI, per germline (reference sequence). In DNA form, the CDR3 reads TGTGCCAGCGGGGGGTACACCGGGGAGCTGTTTTTT. Its translation is CASGGYTGELFF.

This clone has more than one count but fewer than ten. The V call is TRBV7-8, the J call TRBJ2-3, with TRBD1 as a possible D gene (5 bases). Trimming shortened V by 8 bases and J by 2 bases, and 14 bases separated the two germline ends. Germline V gives CDR1 SGHVS, CDR2 FQNEAQ. The CDR3 runs to 14 residues. CDR3 amino acids: CASQDTTPTDTQYF. The CDR3 DNA follows: TGTGCCAGCCAGGACACGACACCCACAGATACGCAGTATTTT.

This sequence joins TRBV4-1 and TRBJ1-5; 8 bases are a match to TRBD1. J was trimmed by 9 bases and V by 2 bases; bases with no gene match: 9. The CDR3 is 15 residues long. The V gene's germline CDR1 is MGHRA and CDR2 YSYEKL. The CDR3 sequence is CASSQRQGAQRPQHF. The CDR3 coding sequence is TGCGCCAGCAGCCAACGGCAGGGGGCTCAAAGGCCCCAGCATTTT.

CDR3: CASSPGLLSSYEQYF. In nucleotides, the CDR3 is TGCGCCAGCAGCCCGGGACTCCTGAGCTCCTACGAGCAGTACTTC. The rearrangement joins TRBV5-1 to TRBJ2-7, with D possibly matching TRBD2 (6 bases). V gave up 4 bases and J gave up 0 bases, with 14 bases separating them. Germline CDR1 reads SGHRS; CDR2 reads YFSETQ. CDR3 length: 15 amino acids.

The chain uses TRBV9 and TRBJ1-1, with D uncertain. The CDR3 runs to 13 residues. Germline assignment: CDR1 SGDLS and CDR2 YYNGEE. Trimming pared 4 bases from V and 3 bases from J, leaving 10 bases between. The CDR3 sequence is CASSPSGDTEAFF. The CDR3 bases are TGTGCCAGCAGCCCTAGTGGGGACACTGAAGCTTTCTTT.

This chain joins TRBV6-5 and TRBJ1-2, with a weak D call TRBD1 (6 bases). V shed 6 bases and J shed 4 bases, with 15 bases lying between them. CDR3 length equals 14 residues. CDR1 is MNHEY and CDR2 is SVGAGI in the germline V gene. CDR3 region: CASRGGGGGYGYTF. The CDR3 DNA sequence: TGTGCCAGCAGAGGTGGAGGGGGAGGCTATGGCTACACCTTC.

This rearrangement joins TRBV23-1 to TRBJ2-5; 9 bases fit TRBD1. TRBV23-1 is labeled an ORF, and its function is uncertain. The CDR3 runs to 14 residues. V was clipped by 6 bases and J by 2 bases; unmatched bases: 4. The CDR3 spells CASRGQGQQETQYF. Written as DNA, the CDR3 is TGCGCCAGCAGGGGACAGGGACAGCAAGAGACCCAGTACTTC.

The CDR3 region is CASSLRVGGTENEKLFF. The CDR3 DNA sequence: TGTGCCAGCAGCCTCCGGGTTGGCGGGACAGAAAATGAAAAACTGTTTTTT. The chain couples TRBV3-1 (or the pseudogene TRBV3-2) to TRBJ1-4; TRBD1 agrees at 7 bases. The CDR3 is 17 residues long. The germline gives CDR1 LGHDT, CDR2 YNNKEL (reference sequence). V lost 4 bases and J lost 5; bases outside the gene matches: 13.

The V and J genes are TRBV29-1 and TRBJ2-2, with a tentative D call TRBD1 (5 bases). The CDR3 totals 16 residues. In germline, CDR1 is SQVTM, CDR2 ANQGSEA. V was cut by 0 bases and J by 1 base, with 12 bases left in between. The DNA of the CDR3 is TGCAGCGTTGAAGAATTGGGCCAGGGGAACACCGGGGAGCTGTTTTTT. This sequence encodes CSVEELGQGNTGELFF.